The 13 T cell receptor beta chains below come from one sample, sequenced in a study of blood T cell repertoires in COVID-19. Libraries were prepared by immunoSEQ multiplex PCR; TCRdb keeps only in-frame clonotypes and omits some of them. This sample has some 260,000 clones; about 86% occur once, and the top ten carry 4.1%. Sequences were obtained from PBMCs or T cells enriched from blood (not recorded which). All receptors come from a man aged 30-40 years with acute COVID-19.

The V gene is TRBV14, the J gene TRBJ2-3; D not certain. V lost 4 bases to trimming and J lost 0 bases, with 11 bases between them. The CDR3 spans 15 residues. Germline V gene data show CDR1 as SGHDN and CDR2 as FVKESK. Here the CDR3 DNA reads TGTGCCAGCAGCCGCCGGTCCTCTAGCACAGATACGCAGTATTTT. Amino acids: CASSRRSSSTDTQYF.

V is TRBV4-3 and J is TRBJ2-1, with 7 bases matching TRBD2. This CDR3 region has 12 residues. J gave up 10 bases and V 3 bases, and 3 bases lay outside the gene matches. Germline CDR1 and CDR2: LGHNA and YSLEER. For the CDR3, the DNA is TGCGCCAGCAGCCAGTCGACTAGCGAGCAGTTCTTC. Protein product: CASSQSTSEQFF.

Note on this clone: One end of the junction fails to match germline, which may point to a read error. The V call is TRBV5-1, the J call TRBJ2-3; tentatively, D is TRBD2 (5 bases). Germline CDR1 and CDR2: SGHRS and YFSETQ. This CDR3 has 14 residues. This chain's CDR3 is CASSVDWATDTQYF. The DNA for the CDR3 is TGTGCCAGCAGCGTGGACTGGGCCACAGATACGCAGTATTTT.

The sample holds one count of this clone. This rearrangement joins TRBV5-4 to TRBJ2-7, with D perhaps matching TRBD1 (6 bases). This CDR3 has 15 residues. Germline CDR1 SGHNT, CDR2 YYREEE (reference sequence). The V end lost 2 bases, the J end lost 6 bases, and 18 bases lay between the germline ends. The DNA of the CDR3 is TGTGCCAGCAGCTTCTATGGGACACCGAGGTCCGAGCAGTACGTC. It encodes CASSFYGTPRSEQYV.

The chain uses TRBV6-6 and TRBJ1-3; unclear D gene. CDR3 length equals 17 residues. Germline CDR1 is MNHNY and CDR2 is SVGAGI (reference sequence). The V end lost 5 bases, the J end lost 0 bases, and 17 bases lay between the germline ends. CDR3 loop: CASSPGWPQSSGNTIYF. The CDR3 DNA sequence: TGTGCCAGCAGTCCGGGGTGGCCCCAGAGCTCTGGAAACACCATATATTTT.

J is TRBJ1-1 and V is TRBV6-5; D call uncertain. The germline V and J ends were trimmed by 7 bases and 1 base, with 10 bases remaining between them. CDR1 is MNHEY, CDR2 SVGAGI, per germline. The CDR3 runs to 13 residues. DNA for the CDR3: TGTGCCAGCAACTCTCGGAGGAACACTGAAGCTTTCTTT. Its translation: CASNSRRNTEAFF.

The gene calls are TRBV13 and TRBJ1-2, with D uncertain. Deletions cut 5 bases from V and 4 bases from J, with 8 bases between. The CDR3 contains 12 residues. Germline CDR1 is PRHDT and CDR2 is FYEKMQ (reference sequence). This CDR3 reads CASSIRGYGYTF. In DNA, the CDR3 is TGTGCCAGCAGCATCCGGGGCTATGGCTACACCTTC.

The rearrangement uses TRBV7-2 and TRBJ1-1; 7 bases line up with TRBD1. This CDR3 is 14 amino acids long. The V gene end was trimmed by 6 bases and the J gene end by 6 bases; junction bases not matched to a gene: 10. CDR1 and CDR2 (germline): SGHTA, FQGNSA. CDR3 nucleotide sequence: TGTGCCAGCAGTTTCGAACCTCAGGGGGCTGAAGCTTTCTTT. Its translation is CASSFEPQGAEAFF.

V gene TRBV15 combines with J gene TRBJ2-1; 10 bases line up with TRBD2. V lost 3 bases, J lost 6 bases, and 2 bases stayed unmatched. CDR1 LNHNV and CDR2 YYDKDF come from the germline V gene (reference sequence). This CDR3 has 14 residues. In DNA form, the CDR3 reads TGTGCCACCAGCAGGAGCGGGGGGGCCAATGAGCAGTTCTTC. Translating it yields CATSRSGGANEQFF.

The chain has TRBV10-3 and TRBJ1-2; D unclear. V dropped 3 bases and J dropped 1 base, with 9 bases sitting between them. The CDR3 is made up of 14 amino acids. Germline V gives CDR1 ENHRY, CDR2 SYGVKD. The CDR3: CAISDGQFNYGYTF. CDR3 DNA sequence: TGTGCCATCAGTGATGGGCAGTTTAACTATGGCTACACCTTC.

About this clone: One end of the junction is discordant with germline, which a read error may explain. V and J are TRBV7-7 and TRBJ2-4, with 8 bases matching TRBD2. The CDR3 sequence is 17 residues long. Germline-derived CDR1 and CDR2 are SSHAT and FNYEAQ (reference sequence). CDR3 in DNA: TGTGCTAGCAGCTCCGGGGTAGTAGCGGGGACCAAAAACATTCAGTACTTC. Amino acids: CASSSGVVAGTKNIQYF. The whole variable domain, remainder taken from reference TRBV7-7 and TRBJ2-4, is GAGVSQSPRYKVTKRGQDVTLRCDPISSHATLYWYQQALGQGPEFLTYFNYEAQPDKSGLPSDRFSAERPEGSISTLTIQRTEQRDSAMYRCASSSGVVAGTKNIQYFGAGTRLSVL.

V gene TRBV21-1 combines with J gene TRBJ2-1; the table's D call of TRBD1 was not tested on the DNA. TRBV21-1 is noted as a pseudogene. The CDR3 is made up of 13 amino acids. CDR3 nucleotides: TGTGCCAGCAGCAAAAGGGACACCAATGAGCAGTTCTTC. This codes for CASSKRDTNEQFF.

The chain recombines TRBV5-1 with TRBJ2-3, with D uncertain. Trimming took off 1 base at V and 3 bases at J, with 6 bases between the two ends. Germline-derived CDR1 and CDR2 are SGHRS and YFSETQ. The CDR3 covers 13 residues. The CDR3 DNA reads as TGCGCCAGCAGCTTGTACTGGACAGATACGCAGTATTTT. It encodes CASSLYWTDTQYF.